One sample yielded the 10 T cell receptor beta chains listed below, sequenced in a study of PD-1 blockade in classical Hodgkin lymphoma. All the patients suffered relapse after autologous stem cell transplantation, and brentuximab vedotin exposure differed. Sequencing used immunoSEQ multiplex PCR; TCRdb keeps in-frame clones, though not all of them. This repertoire shows 20,000 to 25,000 clones, about two thirds found once; its top ten account for 5.8%. This sample comprised peripheral blood mononuclear cells (PBMCs), obtained at baseline. All receptors derive from a human donor with classical Hodgkin lymphoma.

The chain joins TRBV2 to TRBJ1-1, with 11 nucleotides matching TRBD1. The CDR3 consists of 15 residues. In germline, CDR1 is SNHLY, CDR2 FYNNEI. Unmatched junction bases numbered 5, after V lost 4 bases and J lost 4 bases. CDR3 amino acids: CASSVGTGGSTEAFF. In DNA, the CDR3 is TGTGCCAGCAGTGTCGGGACAGGGGGGAGCACTGAAGCTTTCTTT. Looking up the rest from reference TRBV2 and TRBJ1-1 gives the full variable domain: EPEVTQTPSHQVTQMGQEVILRCVPISNHLYFYWYRQILGQKVEFLVSFYNNEISEKSEIFDDQFSVERPDGSNFTLKIRSTKLEDSAMYFCASSVGTGGSTEAFFGQGTRLTVV.

This clone was detected once. The chain couples TRBV28 to TRBJ1-1; possibly TRBD1 for D (5 bases). V was shortened by 7 bases and J by 10 bases, with 22 bases between the two germline ends. Germline V gene data show CDR1 as MDHEN and CDR2 as SYDVKM. This CDR3 has 14 residues. CDR3 protein: CASTYWGQARAAFF. In nucleotides, the CDR3 is TGTGCCAGCACGTACTGGGGCCAAGCCCGTGCAGCTTTCTTT.

The rearrangement joins TRBV4-3 to TRBJ2-1; no clear D. CDR3 size: 12 residues. Trimming shortened V by 3 bases and J by 8 bases, and 8 bases separated the two germline ends. The germline gives CDR1 LGHNA, CDR2 YSLEER. CDR3 coding DNA: TGCGCCAGCAGCCACCTATACGATGAGCAGTTCTTC. Encoded protein: CASSHLYDEQFF.

The CDR3 is CASSQVDYSYNEQFF. DNA for the CDR3: TGCGCCAGCAGCCAAGTTGACTACTCCTACAATGAGCAGTTCTTC. V and J are TRBV4-1 and TRBJ2-1, with D tentatively TRBD2 (5 bases). V was shortened by 1 base and J by 0 bases, with 7 bases between the two germline ends. From germline, CDR1 is MGHRA and CDR2 YSYEKL. CDR3 size: 15 residues.

This clone came up a few times. This chain's CDR3 is CASSYASQGHSPLHF. The CDR3 DNA is TGTGCCAGCAGTTACGCATCGCAGGGGCATTCACCCCTCCACTTT. This rearrangement joins TRBV6-5 to TRBJ1-6; D might be TRBD1 (6 bases). CDR1 MNHEY and CDR2 SVGAGI come from the germline V gene. The CDR3 runs 15 residues. Trimming took off 2 bases at V and 8 bases at J, with 13 bases between the two ends.

The DNA of the CDR3 is TGTGCCAGTAGTACGGGACAGAACTATGGCTACACCTTC. This gives the protein CASSTGQNYGYTF. The chain combines TRBV19 with TRBJ1-2; 7 nucleotides match TRBD1. V trimming: 4 bases; J trimming: 2 bases; junction bases outside the gene matches: 1. CDR3 length: 13 residues. Germline CDR1 is LNHDA and CDR2 is SQIVND (reference sequence).

The chain recombines TRBV2 with TRBJ1-5, with TRBD1 matching over 7 bases. The CDR3 runs 16 residues. The trim removed 0 bases at V and 0 bases at J, leaving 2 bases unmatched. The germline V gene encodes CDR1 SNHLY and CDR2 FYNNEI. The CDR3 region has the DNA TGTGCCAGCAGTGAAGCGACAGGGAATAGCAATCAGCCCCAGCATTTT. This encodes CASSEATGNSNQPQHF.

This chain connects TRBV6-5 to TRBJ2-7; 10 bases are shared with TRBD2. The V gene end was trimmed by 7 bases and the J gene end by 3 bases; junction bases not matched to a gene: 6. The CDR3 is 14 amino acids. Germline assignment: CDR1 MNHEY and CDR2 SVGAGI. CDR3 DNA sequence: TGTGCCAGCACCGTAGCGGGGGGACACTACGAGCAGTACTTC. Translated: CASTVAGGHYEQYF.

This rearrangement joins TRBV11-2 to TRBJ2-3, with TRBD2 matching 8 bases. CDR1 is SGHAT, CDR2 FQNNGV, per germline. The CDR3 extends over 15 amino acids. With V trimmed by 1 base and J by 6 bases, 6 bases remained unmatched. CDR3 amino acids: CASSLAGGPWDTQYF. In DNA form, the CDR3 reads TGTGCCAGCAGCTTAGCGGGAGGGCCCTGGGATACGCAGTATTTT.

CDR3 in amino acids: CASSYPARQGSGELFF. The CDR3 DNA reads as TGTGCCAGCAGTTACCCCGCTAGACAGGGCTCCGGGGAGCTGTTTTTT. V and J are TRBV6-5 and TRBJ2-2, with 7 nucleotides matching TRBD1. CDR3 size: 16 residues. Germline V gene lookup returns CDR1 MNHEY and CDR2 SVGAGI. The junction had 9 bases not matched to a gene; V was cut back by 2 bases and J by 6 bases.